Described below is a single T cell receptor beta chain sequence and its context. The target antigen is unknown. These data belong to a study of T-cell reconstitution after alpha-beta-depleted transplantation in children. General study results and limits: Several hundred expanded graft clones reportedly were the source of alpha-beta T cells about two months after transplant.

Germline V gene sequence: CDR1 GTSNPN, CDR2 SVGIG (reference sequence). CDR3 size: 15 residues. V gave up 7 bases and J gave up 0 bases; unmatched junction bases: 5. Preparation of the TCRbeta library used unique molecular identifiers. TCRdb analysed the PCR reads with MiXCR anew, one entry per CDR3 protein. The table lists approximately 220,000 distinct CDR3 sequences, approximately 19% of them singletons. The V call is TRBV30, the J call TRBJ2-2; 10 bases align to TRBD2. This specimen consisted of PBMCs, mostly from graft donor cells, obtained 360 days after TCRalphabeta/CD19-depleted stem cell transplant. The clonotype comes from a male patient under 10 years old who had a stem cell transplant for acute lymphoblastic leukemia, so the T cells may come from the graft donor. CDR3 in amino acids: CASRTSGANTGELFF. CDR3 sequence (DNA): TGTGCCTCCAGGACTAGCGGAGCGAACACCGGGGAGCTGTTTTTT.